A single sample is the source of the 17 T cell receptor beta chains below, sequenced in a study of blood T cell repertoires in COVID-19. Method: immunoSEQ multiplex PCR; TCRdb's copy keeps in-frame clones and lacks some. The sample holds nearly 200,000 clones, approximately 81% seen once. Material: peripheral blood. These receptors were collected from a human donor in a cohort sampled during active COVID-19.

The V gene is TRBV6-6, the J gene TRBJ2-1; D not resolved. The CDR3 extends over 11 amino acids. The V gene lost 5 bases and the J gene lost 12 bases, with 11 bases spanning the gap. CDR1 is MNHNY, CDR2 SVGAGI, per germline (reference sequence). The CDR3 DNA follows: TGTGCCAGCAGTGAGAGTATTGGGCAGTTCTTC. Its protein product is CASSESIGQFF.

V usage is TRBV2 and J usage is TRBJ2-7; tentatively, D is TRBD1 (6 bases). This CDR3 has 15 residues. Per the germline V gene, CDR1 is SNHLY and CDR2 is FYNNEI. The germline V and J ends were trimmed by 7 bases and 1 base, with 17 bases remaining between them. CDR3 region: CASNTGIGGSYEQYF. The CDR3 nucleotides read TGTGCCAGCAATACCGGGATAGGGGGTTCCTACGAGCAGTACTTC.

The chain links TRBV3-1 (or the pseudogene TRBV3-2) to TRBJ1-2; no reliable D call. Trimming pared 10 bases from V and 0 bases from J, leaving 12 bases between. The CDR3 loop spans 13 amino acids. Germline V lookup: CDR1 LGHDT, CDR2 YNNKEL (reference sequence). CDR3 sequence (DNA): TGTGCCATTTCCTCGGGGTCTAACTATGGCTACACCTTC. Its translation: CAISSGSNYGYTF.

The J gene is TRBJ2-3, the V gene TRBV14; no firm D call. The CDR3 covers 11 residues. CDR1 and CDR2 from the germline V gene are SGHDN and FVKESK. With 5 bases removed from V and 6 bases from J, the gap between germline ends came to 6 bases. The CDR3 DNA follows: TGTGCCAGCAGCTACAGTGATACGCAGTATTTT. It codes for CASSYSDTQYF.

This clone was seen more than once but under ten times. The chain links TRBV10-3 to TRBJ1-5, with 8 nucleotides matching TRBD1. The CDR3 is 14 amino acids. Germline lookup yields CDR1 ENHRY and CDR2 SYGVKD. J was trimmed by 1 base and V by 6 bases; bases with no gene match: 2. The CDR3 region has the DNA TGTGCCATCAGCCGGGACAGGAGCAATCAGCCCCAGCATTTT. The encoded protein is CAISRDRSNQPQHF.

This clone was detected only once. The CDR3 region has the DNA TGTGCCAGCAGCTTAACTGCAGGGGAACCTGGAAACACCATATATTTT. Residues: CASSLTAGEPGNTIYF. The rearrangement joins TRBV7-2 to TRBJ1-3, with D possibly TRBD1 on 6 matching bases. The CDR3 contains 16 residues. Trimming stripped 2 bases from V and 2 bases from J, with 13 bases between. The germline gives CDR1 SGHTA, CDR2 FQGNSA.

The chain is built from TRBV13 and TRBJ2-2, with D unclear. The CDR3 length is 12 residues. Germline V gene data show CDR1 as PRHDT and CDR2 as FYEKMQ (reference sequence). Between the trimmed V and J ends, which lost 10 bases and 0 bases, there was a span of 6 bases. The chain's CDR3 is CATGTNTGELFF. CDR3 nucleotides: TGTGCCACAGGCACGAACACCGGGGAGCTGTTTTTT.

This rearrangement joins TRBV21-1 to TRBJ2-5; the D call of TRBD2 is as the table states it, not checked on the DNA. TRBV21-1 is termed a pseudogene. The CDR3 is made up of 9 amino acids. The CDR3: CAPGTVAYF. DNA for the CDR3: TGTGCCCCGGGAACAGTTGCGTACTTC.

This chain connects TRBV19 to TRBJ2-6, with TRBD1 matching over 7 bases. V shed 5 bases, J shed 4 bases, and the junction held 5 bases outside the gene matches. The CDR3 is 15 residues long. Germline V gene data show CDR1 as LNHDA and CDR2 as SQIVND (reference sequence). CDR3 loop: CASSDRAAGANVLTF. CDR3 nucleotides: TGTGCCAGTAGTGACAGGGCTGCCGGGGCCAACGTCCTGACTTTC.

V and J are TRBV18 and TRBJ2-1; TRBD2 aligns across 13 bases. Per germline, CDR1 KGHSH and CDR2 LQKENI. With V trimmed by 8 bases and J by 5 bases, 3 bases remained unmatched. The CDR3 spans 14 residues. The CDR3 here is CASTGTSGNNEQFF. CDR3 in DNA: TGTGCCAGCACAGGGACTAGCGGGAACAATGAGCAGTTCTTC.

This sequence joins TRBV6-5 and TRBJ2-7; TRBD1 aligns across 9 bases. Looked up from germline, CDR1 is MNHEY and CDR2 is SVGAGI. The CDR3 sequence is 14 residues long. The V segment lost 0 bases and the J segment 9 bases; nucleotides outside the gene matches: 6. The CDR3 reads CASSYSRTGEAQYF. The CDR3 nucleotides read TGTGCCAGCAGTTACTCGCGGACAGGGGAGGCGCAGTACTTC.

CDR3 bases: TGTGCCAGCAGTTTATATCTTAGCTCACCCCTCCACTTT. Encoded protein: CASSLYLSSPLHF. The chain combines TRBV12-3 or TRBV12-4 with TRBJ1-6; D is ambiguous. V dropped 2 bases and J dropped 10 bases, with 9 bases sitting between them. The CDR3 length is 13 residues.

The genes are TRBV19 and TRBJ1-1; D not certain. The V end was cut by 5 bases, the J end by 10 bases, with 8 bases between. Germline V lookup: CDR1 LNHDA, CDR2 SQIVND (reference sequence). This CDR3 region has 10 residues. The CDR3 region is CASSRGTAFF. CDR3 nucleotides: TGTGCCAGTAGTCGCGGTACAGCTTTCTTT.

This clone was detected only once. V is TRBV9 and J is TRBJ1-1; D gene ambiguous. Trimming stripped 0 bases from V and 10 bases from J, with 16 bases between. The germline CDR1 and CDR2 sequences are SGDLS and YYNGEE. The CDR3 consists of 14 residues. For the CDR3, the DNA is TGTGCCAGCAGCGTAGAACGAGGAACGGCACGAGCTTTCTTT. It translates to CASSVERGTARAFF.

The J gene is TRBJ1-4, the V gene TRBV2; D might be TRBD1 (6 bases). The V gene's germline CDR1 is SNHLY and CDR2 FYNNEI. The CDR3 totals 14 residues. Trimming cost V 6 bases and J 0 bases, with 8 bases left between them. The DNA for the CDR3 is TGTGCCAGCAGGAAGGGGGCAACTAATGAAAAACTGTTTTTT. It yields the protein CASRKGATNEKLFF.

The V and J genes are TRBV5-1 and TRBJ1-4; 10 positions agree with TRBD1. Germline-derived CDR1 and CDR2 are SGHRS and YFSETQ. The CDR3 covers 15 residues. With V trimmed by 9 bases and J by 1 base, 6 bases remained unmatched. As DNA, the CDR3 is TGCGCCACCGGGACAGGGGATGTAACTAATGAAAAACTGTTTTTT. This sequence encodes CATGTGDVTNEKLFF.

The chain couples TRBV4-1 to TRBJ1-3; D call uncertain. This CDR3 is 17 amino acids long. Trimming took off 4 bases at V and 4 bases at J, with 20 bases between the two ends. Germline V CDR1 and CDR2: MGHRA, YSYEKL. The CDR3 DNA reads TGCGCCAGCAGCCTTTCATCTAGGCAGCTCTTAGGAAACACCATATATTTT. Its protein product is CASSLSSRQLLGNTIYF.